The source of this TCR beta chain is a study of shared clonotypes between healthy human individuals. Overall study context: Three plates each covered CD4 naive and memory; CD8 naive two, CD8 memory one.

V lost 2 bases, J lost 5 bases, and 7 bases stayed unmatched. This CDR3 spans 15 amino acids. Germline CDR1 reads MNHEY; CDR2 reads SVGAGI. Genomic DNA of every subset was divided equally among multiple immunoSEQ plates. DNA at 200 ng, about 30,000 T cell genomes, went into sorted-subset replicate PCRs. The data were produced by immunoSEQ multiplex PCR, yet TCRdb's version contains in-frame clones alone and is incomplete. Among under 1,100,000 clones listed, 75% to 80% were seen once. V gene TRBV6-5 combines with J gene TRBJ2-7, with 9 bases matching TRBD1. The receptor comes from a man younger than 30 in good health. Some clones in this sample may be carry-over from other donors' samples. What was sequenced was memory CD4+ T cells from PBMCs. The subset was: CD45RA-negative fraction. CDR3 loop: CASSYGGTGTHEQYF. The DNA for the CDR3 is TGTGCCAGCAGTTACGGGGGGACAGGGACCCACGAGCAGTACTTC.